The 30 T cell receptor beta chains reported below all come from one sample, sequenced in a study of T cell repertoires in ileal Crohn's disease. Sequencing used immunoSEQ multiplex PCR; TCRdb keeps in-frame clones, though not all of them. The sample yields about 4,900 clones, around 90% seen once. Sequencing used ileal tissue. All receptors derive from an adult with Crohn's disease.

The CDR3 is CASSSGTGTAFF. CDR3 nucleotide sequence: TGTGCCAGCAGTTCAGGGACAGGGACAGCTTTCTTT. The genes are TRBV6-6 and TRBJ1-1; TRBD1 matches at 9 bases. The V gene's germline CDR1 is MNHNY and CDR2 SVGAGI (reference sequence). V was pared by 4 bases and J by 10 bases, with 4 bases of the junction left unmatched. This CDR3 is 12 amino acids long.

The chain recombines TRBV5-4 with TRBJ2-2; 7 bases line up with TRBD2. This CDR3 is 15 amino acids long. Losses at the gene ends were 0 bases for V and 4 bases for J; bases not matched to a gene: 3. CDR1 is SGHNT, CDR2 YYREEE, per germline (reference sequence). DNA for the CDR3: TGTGCCAGCAGCTTGGCGGGACTACCCACCGGGGAGCTGTTTTTT. Its translation: CASSLAGLPTGELFF. Full variable domain (rest looked up from reference TRBV5-4 and TRBJ2-2): ETGVTQSPTHLIKTRGQQVTLRCSSQSGHNTVSWYQQALGQGPQFIFQYYREEENGRGNFPPRFSGLQFPNYSSELNVNALELDDSALYLCASSLAGLPTGELFFGEGSRLTVL.

J is TRBJ2-7 and V is TRBV2; TRBD1 matches at 7 bases. The V gene's germline CDR1 is SNHLY and CDR2 FYNNEI. J gave up 4 bases and V 7 bases, and 7 bases lay outside the gene matches. This CDR3 has 13 residues. CDR3 protein: CASTGQSEYEQYF. CDR3 DNA: TGTGCCAGCACGGGACAGTCCGAGTACGAGCAGTACTTC.

V and J are TRBV6-6 and TRBJ1-2; 9 bases match TRBD1. After removal of 7 bases from V and 8 bases from J, the junction contained 8 bases not matched to a gene. Per germline, CDR1 MNHNY and CDR2 SVGAGI (reference sequence). The CDR3 covers 13 residues. The CDR3 coding sequence is TGTGCCAGCAATTTGGACAGGGGCGGAGGCTACACCTTC. This sequence encodes CASNLDRGGGYTF.

The chain links TRBV14 to TRBJ2-5, with a tentative D call TRBD2 (6 bases). The CDR3 is made up of 15 amino acids. Trimming left V 4 bases short and J 2 bases short, with 14 bases between. Per the germline V gene, CDR1 is SGHDN and CDR2 is FVKESK. The CDR3 coding sequence is TGTGCCAGCAGCCGCGGGGCCGTTCTGCAAGAGACCCAGTACTTC. It encodes CASSRGAVLQETQYF.

This clone has more than one count but fewer than ten. The chain couples TRBV9 to TRBJ2-7, with 7 positions matching TRBD1. CDR1 and CDR2 from the germline V gene are SGDLS and YYNGEE. V was clipped by 2 bases and J by 1 base; unmatched bases: 6. The CDR3 runs to 15 residues. The CDR3 loop reads CASSVGPGQSYEQYF. CDR3 coding DNA: TGTGCCAGCAGCGTGGGCCCGGGACAGTCCTACGAGCAGTACTTC.

This clone occurred once. The chain links TRBV7-2 to TRBJ1-3; D gene ambiguous. Germline loops: CDR1 SGHTA, CDR2 FQGNSA. This CDR3 is built from 15 residues. The V end was cut by 0 bases, the J end by 7 bases, with 13 bases between. CDR3: CASSLAPGGRNTIYF. Here the CDR3 DNA reads TGTGCCAGCAGCTTAGCGCCTGGAGGTCGCAACACCATATATTTT. Complete variable domain (other parts from reference TRBV7-2 and TRBJ1-3): GAGVSQSPSNKVTEKGKDVELRCDPISGHTALYWYRQSLGQGLEFLIYFQGNSAPDKSGLPSDRFSAERTGGSVSTLTIQRTQQEDSAVYLCASSLAPGGRNTIYFGEGSWLTVV.

The CDR3 here is CASSLNSGSTYEQYF. The CDR3, as DNA: TGTGCCAGCAGCTTGAATAGCGGTTCGACCTACGAGCAGTACTTC. The genes are TRBV7-2 and TRBJ2-7; tentatively, D is TRBD2 (6 bases). The ends were cut back, 3 bases at V and 2 bases at J, with 14 bases in the middle. The germline gives CDR1 SGHTA, CDR2 FQGNSA. This CDR3 has 15 amino acids. The whole variable domain, remainder taken from reference TRBV7-2 and TRBJ2-7, is GAGVSQSPSNKVTEKGKDVELRCDPISGHTALYWYRQSLGQGLEFLIYFQGNSAPDKSGLPSDRFSAERTGGSVSTLTIQRTQQEDSAVYLCASSLNSGSTYEQYFGPGTRLTVT.

The chain carries TRBV5-4 and TRBJ2-2; D may be TRBD2 (5 bases). Germline V gives CDR1 SGHNT, CDR2 YYREEE (reference sequence). The V gene lost 1 base and the J gene lost 8 bases, with 6 bases spanning the gap. The length of the CDR3 is 12 residues. The CDR3, as DNA: TGTGCCAGCAGCTTGTCGGGGGGGGAGCTGTTTTTT. Protein: CASSLSGGELFF.

V usage is TRBV6-4 and J usage is TRBJ2-3; the match to TRBD2 covers 8 bases. Germline CDR1 and CDR2: MRHNA and SNTAGT. The CDR3 is 16 amino acids. Trimming took 3 bases from V and 2 from J; bases not matched to a gene: 7. The CDR3 DNA sequence: TGTGCCAGCAGTGATTCGGTAGCGGGGCCCACAGATACGCAGTATTTT. Encoded protein: CASSDSVAGPTDTQYF.

The rearrangement joins TRBV6-5 to TRBJ2-7; TRBD1 matches 7 bases. The CDR3 is made up of 13 amino acids. Trimming cost V 6 bases and J 3 bases; bases outside gene matches: 5. CDR1 and CDR2 from the germline V gene are MNHEY and SVGAGI. CDR3: CASRRDSYYEQYF. The CDR3 bases are TGTGCCAGCAGGAGGGACAGCTACTACGAGCAGTACTTC.

The rearrangement joins TRBV4-1 to TRBJ2-7, with D hard to call. CDR3 length: 14 amino acids. Per the germline V gene, CDR1 is MGHRA and CDR2 is YSYEKL. V was pared by 4 bases and J by 3 bases, with 13 bases between. CDR3 sequence: CASSLGLGFYEQYF. CDR3 nucleotides: TGCGCCAGCAGCCTGGGTCTAGGATTCTACGAGCAGTACTTC.

J is TRBJ2-7 and V is TRBV5-4; D possibly corresponds to TRBD2 (6 bases). Germline V gene data show CDR1 as SGHNT and CDR2 as YYREEE (reference sequence). V lost 1 base and J 6 bases, leaving 14 bases between the germline ends. There are 14 residues in the CDR3. CDR3 amino acids: CASSLTWGRLEQYF. The CDR3 DNA follows: TGTGCCAGCAGCTTGACATGGGGGAGGCTCGAGCAGTACTTC.

The V call is TRBV27, the J call TRBJ2-7; the D gene is possibly TRBD2 (5 bases). The V gene lost 2 bases and the J gene lost 1 base, with 15 bases spanning the gap. CDR1 MNHEY and CDR2 SMNVEV come from the germline V gene (reference sequence). CDR3 size: 16 residues. CDR3 region: CASSLITASKSYEQYF. The CDR3 DNA reads TGTGCCAGCAGTTTAATTACTGCTAGCAAATCCTACGAGCAGTACTTC.

The chain joins TRBV7-2 to TRBJ2-3; perhaps TRBD2 as D (5 bases). V was cut by 5 bases and J by 2 bases, with 14 bases left in between. CDR3 length equals 15 residues. Germline CDR1 is SGHTA and CDR2 is FQGNSA. CDR3 DNA sequence: TGTGCCAGCAGCCGGGATGGAGACCTCACAGATACGCAGTATTTT. Translating it yields CASSRDGDLTDTQYF. The full variable domain, completed using reference TRBV7-2 and TRBJ2-3, is GAGVSQSPSNKVTEKGKDVELRCDPISGHTALYWYRQSLGQGLEFLIYFQGNSAPDKSGLPSDRFSAERTGGSVSTLTIQRTQQEDSAVYLCASSRDGDLTDTQYFGPGTRLTVL.

V and J are TRBV7-8 and TRBJ2-7, with 12 bases lining up with TRBD2. Germline CDR1 reads SGHVS; CDR2 reads FQNEAQ. The V segment lost 2 bases and the J segment 6 bases; nucleotides outside the gene matches: 14. This CDR3 has 18 residues. The CDR3 spells CASSLRWETSGGPSEQYF. As DNA, the CDR3 is TGTGCCAGCAGCTTACGTTGGGAGACTAGCGGGGGCCCTAGCGAGCAGTACTTC.

The V gene is TRBV14, the J gene TRBJ2-3; D possibly corresponds to TRBD2 (5 bases). CDR3 length equals 14 residues. Germline-derived CDR1 and CDR2 are SGHDN and FVKESK. Between the trimmed V and J ends, which lost 2 bases and 2 bases, there was a span of 8 bases. CDR3 sequence reads: CASSQRGVTDTQYF. The CDR3 DNA reads TGTGCCAGCAGCCAACGGGGAGTCACAGATACGCAGTATTTT.

The chain employs TRBV5-6 and TRBJ2-7; TRBD1 might be the D (6 bases). This CDR3 region has 14 residues. From germline, CDR1 is SGHDT and CDR2 YYEEEE. V gave up 1 base and J gave up 3 bases, with 11 bases separating them. Here the CDR3 DNA reads TGTGCCAGCAGCTTGTCAGGGGTTGTCTACGAGCAGTACTTC. Translation: CASSLSGVVYEQYF.

The CDR3 nucleotides read TGTGCCAGCTCACCTCTAGCGGGGGCCGACAATGAGCAGTTCTTC. It specifies CASSPLAGADNEQFF. The rearrangement joins TRBV18 to TRBJ2-1, with 10 bases matching TRBD2. The length of the CDR3 is 15 residues. Germline-derived CDR1 and CDR2 are KGHSH and LQKENI. Trimming took 3 bases from V and 5 from J; bases not matched to a gene: 4.

J is TRBJ1-2 and V is TRBV19; 7 bases line up with TRBD1. Looked up from germline, CDR1 is LNHDA and CDR2 is SQIVND (reference sequence). Trimming took 6 bases from V and 6 from J; bases not matched to a gene: 13. This CDR3 region has 15 residues. The CDR3 DNA sequence: TGTGCCAGTAGCGTAGCTGGGACAGACGAGAATGGCTACACCTTC. Translated, it gives CASSVAGTDENGYTF.

This clone was counted between two and nine times. J is TRBJ2-2 and V is TRBV28; 7 bases are shared with TRBD1. CDR1 is MDHEN, CDR2 SYDVKM, per germline. The CDR3 loop spans 13 amino acids. J was trimmed by 6 bases and V by 6 bases; bases with no gene match: 4. The CDR3 sequence: CASRIQGAGELFF. Written as DNA, the CDR3 is TGTGCCAGCAGAATCCAGGGGGCCGGGGAGCTGTTTTTT.

The chain combines TRBV4-1 with TRBJ1-2; TRBD1 agrees at 8 bases. V dropped 1 base and J dropped 5; count of bases not matched to a gene: 12. CDR1 and CDR2 from the germline V gene are MGHRA and YSYEKL. This CDR3 has 17 residues. The chain's CDR3 is CASSQGQAGGAFYGYTF. The DNA for the CDR3 is TGCGCCAGCAGCCAAGGCCAAGCAGGGGGCGCGTTTTATGGCTACACCTTC.

This chain joins TRBV7-6 and TRBJ2-1; D is possibly TRBD2 (5 bases). Germline CDR1 and CDR2: SGHVS and FNYEAQ. The CDR3 extends over 11 amino acids. The ends were cut back, 5 bases at V and 10 bases at J, with 9 bases in the middle. CDR3 DNA sequence: TGTGCCAGCAGCGGAGGTGTGGAGCAGTTCTTC. This translates into CASSGGVEQFF.

The V gene is TRBV9, the J gene TRBJ2-2; D ambiguous. Trimming pared 7 bases from V and 0 bases from J, leaving 13 bases between. This CDR3 has 15 amino acids. Germline CDR1 is SGDLS and CDR2 is YYNGEE. The CDR3 region is CASRSHQTNTGELFF. DNA for the CDR3: TGTGCCAGCCGGAGCCACCAGACGAACACCGGGGAGCTGTTTTTT. Using reference TRBV9 and TRBJ2-2 for the parts outside the CDR3, the full variable domain is DSGVTQTPKHLITATGQRVTLRCSPRSGDLSVYWYQQSLDQGLQFLIQYYNGEERAKGNILERFSAQQFPDLHSELNLSSLELGDSALYFCASRSHQTNTGELFFGEGSRLTVL.

This chain connects TRBV18 to TRBJ2-1; 12 bases map to TRBD2. J was trimmed by 7 bases and V by 3 bases; bases with no gene match: 7. There are 16 residues in the CDR3. In germline, CDR1 is KGHSH, CDR2 LQKENI. CDR3 nucleotide sequence: TGTGCCAGCTCACCTCAACTAGCGGGGGGAAGGAATGAGCAGTTCTTC. Protein: CASSPQLAGGRNEQFF.

The CDR3 coding sequence is TGTGCCAGCAGCTTGTTCTCGGGGACAGGGAGCTCCTACGAGCAGTACTTC. Translating it yields CASSLFSGTGSSYEQYF. The rearrangement joins TRBV5-8 to TRBJ2-7; 9 bases are shared with TRBD1. The CDR3 loop spans 17 amino acids. Germline V CDR1 and CDR2: SGHTS, YDEGEE. The ends lost 1 base at V and 0 bases at J; junction bases unmatched: 8. The complete variable domain, with remaining parts taken from reference TRBV5-8 and TRBJ2-7, reads EAGVTQSPTHLIKTRGQQATLRCSPISGHTSVYWYQQALGLGLQFLLWYDEGEERNRGNFPPRFSGRQFPNYSSELNVNALELEDSALYLCASSLFSGTGSSYEQYFGPGTRLTVT.

The gene calls are TRBV6-5 and TRBJ2-3; 8 bases align to TRBD2. With V trimmed by 5 bases and J by 4 bases, 8 bases remained unmatched. Germline V CDR1 and CDR2: MNHEY, SVGAGI. The CDR3 loop spans 15 amino acids. The CDR3, as DNA: TGTGCCAGCAGTAACCGGGGGGGAGGATCAGATACGCAGTATTTT. Translation: CASSNRGGGSDTQYF.

The table lists this clone with a few counts. The rearrangement links TRBV23-1 to TRBJ2-7; tentatively, D is TRBD1 (6 bases). TRBV23-1 is classed as an ORF, of uncertain function. The CDR3 runs 18 residues. V lost 0 bases and J lost 3, with 21 bases in between. The CDR3 is CASSQSEVGGWYCYEQYF. CDR3 in DNA: TGCGCCAGCAGTCAATCGGAGGTTGGGGGCTGGTACTGCTACGAGCAGTACTTC.

The V and J genes are TRBV5-5 and TRBJ2-1, with D perhaps matching TRBD1 (5 bases). Trimming cost V 5 bases and J 0 bases, with 9 bases left between them. This CDR3 contains 14 residues. Germline CDR1 reads SGHKS; CDR2 reads YYEKEE (reference sequence). Here the CDR3 reads CASRDRRSYNEQFF. As DNA, the CDR3 is TGTGCCAGCAGAGACAGACGCTCCTACAATGAGCAGTTCTTC.

The CDR3 here is CATSKYGTRSTDTQYF. The CDR3 DNA sequence: TGTGCCACCAGCAAATACGGGACAAGGAGCACAGATACGCAGTATTTT. V and J are TRBV15 and TRBJ2-3, with D possibly TRBD1 on 6 matching bases. The CDR3 consists of 16 residues. Per germline, CDR1 LNHNV and CDR2 YYDKDF (reference sequence). Trimming took off 4 bases at V and 0 bases at J, with 14 bases between the two ends.